This T cell receptor beta chain was found in a study of lymphopenia after photon versus proton radiotherapy. Study-wide findings and caveats: A bigger post-nadir fall in TCR diversity correlated inversely with survival time in deceased patients. Better survival with proton therapy was suggested as possible, not demonstrated. Post-nadir diversity loss with photons came from oligoclonal expansion, particularly CD8+ Temra cells. Under photons, naive T cells and diversity fell while effector/memory populations rose.

Repertoires were generated with immunoSEQ multiplex PCR, while TCRdb's copy carries only in-frame clones and drops some. The sample includes roughly 30,000 clones, approximately 95% of them seen just once. To note about this clone: What it recognizes is unknown.

The CDR3 covers 14 residues. Germline V CDR1 and CDR2: SQVTM, ANQGSEA. Trimming at V came to 7 bases and at J to 0 bases, leaving 4 bases not matched to a gene. The rearrangement joins TRBV29-1 to TRBJ2-2; TRBD1 matches 8 bases. The TCR was taken from a woman between 50 and 59 years old with cholangiocarcinoma. The source material was peripheral blood, sampled from a patient treated with photon-based radiotherapy. CDR3 protein: CSGGQAANTGELFF. The CDR3 DNA is TGCAGCGGGGGACAGGCTGCGAACACCGGGGAGCTGTTTTTT.